The rows below give T cell receptor beta chains drawn from one sample of a study of blood T cell repertoires in COVID-19. Clones were sequenced by immunoSEQ multiplex PCR, and TCRdb holds only the in-frame ones, with some missing. Here the sample spans approximately 46,000 clones, approximately 80% being singletons. The sequenced material came from peripheral blood. The receptors originated from a woman aged 60-70 years with acute or convalescent COVID-19. CDR3s include the opening cysteine and the closing phenylalanine or tryptophan. Fields, in order: clone size, J gene, V gene, D gene, CDR3 DNA, CDR3 protein. D genes are given only for firm matches. Clone size is not always given. Where it is, it says once, few, many or a class for expanded clones.

clone_size: once; j_call: TRBJ2-1; v_call: TRBV7-9; d_call: TRBD2; cdr3_nt: TGTGCCAGCAGCTCAGCGGGGGGGCCCTACAATGAGCAGTTCTTC; cdr3_aa: CASSSAGGPYNEQFF
clone_size: NA; j_call: TRBJ2-1; v_call: TRBV19; d_call: TRBD2; cdr3_nt: TGTGCCAGTAGTACAATAGCGGGGGGACGAAACAATGAGCAGTTCTTC; cdr3_aa: CASSTIAGGRNNEQFF
clone_size: NA; j_call: TRBJ1-5; v_call: TRBV2; d_call: TRBD1; cdr3_nt: TGTGCCAGCAGTAACCCCGGGACAGCTAACAATCAGCCCCAGCATTTT; cdr3_aa: CASSNPGTANNQPQHF
clone_size: few; j_call: TRBJ1-2; v_call: TRBV3-1/TRBV3-2; d_call: NA; cdr3_nt: TGTGCCAGCAGCCAGTATTCCGGGACTGTGGGTGGCTACACCTTC; cdr3_aa: CASSQYSGTVGGYTF
clone_size: NA; j_call: TRBJ1-2; v_call: TRBV19; d_call: NA; cdr3_nt: TGTGCCAGTAACCCTTCCAGGGGTATGGGGGGCTACACCTTC; cdr3_aa: CASNPSRGMGGYTF
clone_size: NA; j_call: TRBJ2-1; v_call: TRBV29-1; d_call: TRBD1; cdr3_nt: TGCAGCGTTGAACGAGACAGGGGGCTTGAGGAGCAGTTCTTC; cdr3_aa: CSVERDRGLEEQFF
clone_size: NA; j_call: TRBJ1-1; v_call: TRBV2; d_call: NA; cdr3_nt: TGTGCCAGCAGACAATCGGAGGGATCGTACACTGAAGCTTTCTTT; cdr3_aa: CASRQSEGSYTEAFF
clone_size: NA; j_call: TRBJ2-5; v_call: TRBV6-2/TRBV6-3; d_call: TRBD1; cdr3_nt: TGTGCCAGCAGTTACGGGACAGCACAAGAGACCCAGTACTTC; cdr3_aa: CASSYGTAQETQYF
clone_size: NA; j_call: TRBJ2-6; v_call: TRBV20-1; d_call: NA; cdr3_nt: TGCAGTGCTAGTAGGGGTACCGGGGCCAACGTCCTGACTTTC; cdr3_aa: CSASRGTGANVLTF
clone_size: NA; j_call: TRBJ1-1; v_call: TRBV15; d_call: NA; cdr3_nt: TGTGCCACCATCTCAAGGATGGAGAGCATGAACACTGAAGCTTTCTTT; cdr3_aa: CATISRMESMNTEAFF
clone_size: once; j_call: TRBJ1-4; v_call: TRBV6-1; d_call: NA; cdr3_nt: TGTGCCAGCAGTGAAGCACGGGGAGTTGAAAAACTGTTTTTT; cdr3_aa: CASSEARGVEKLFF
clone_size: few; j_call: TRBJ2-7; v_call: TRBV4-1; d_call: TRBD2; cdr3_nt: TGCGCCAGCAGCCAAGGGACTAGTAGGTCCCACGAGCAGTACTTC; cdr3_aa: CASSQGTSRSHEQYF
clone_size: NA; j_call: TRBJ1-5; v_call: TRBV21-1; d_call: NA; cdr3_nt: TGTGCCAGCAGCAAAGACTGGGACAGGGTGCATCAGCCCCAGCATTTT; cdr3_aa: CASSKDWDRVHQPQHF
clone_size: NA; j_call: TRBJ1-6; v_call: TRBV5-4; d_call: NA; cdr3_nt: TGTGCCAGCAGCTTGGGAGGAGCCTCCTATAATTCACCCCTCCACTTT; cdr3_aa: CASSLGGASYNSPLHF
clone_size: few; j_call: TRBJ1-2; v_call: TRBV6-6; d_call: TRBD1; cdr3_nt: TGTGCCAGCAGGGAACCCGACAGGGGGGTAAGAAGCTACACCTTC; cdr3_aa: CASREPDRGVRSYTF
clone_size: NA; j_call: TRBJ1-1; v_call: TRBV5-1; d_call: NA; cdr3_nt: TGCGCCAGCAGCTTGGAGTCTAGCAGAGAAGAAGAAGCTTTCTTT; cdr3_aa: CASSLESSREEEAFF
clone_size: few; j_call: TRBJ1-1; v_call: TRBV5-4; d_call: NA; cdr3_nt: TGTGCCAGCAGCCCGACAGGGAACACTGAAGCTTTCTTT; cdr3_aa: CASSPTGNTEAFF
clone_size: NA; j_call: TRBJ1-2; v_call: TRBV6-4; d_call: TRBD1; cdr3_nt: TGTGCCAGCAGTGACGGGAGGACAGGGAGCGGCTACACCTTC; cdr3_aa: CASSDGRTGSGYTF
clone_size: NA; j_call: TRBJ1-6; v_call: TRBV2; d_call: NA; cdr3_nt: TGTGCCAGCAGTGTTCACAGCTCTAATTCACCCCTCCACTTT; cdr3_aa: CASSVHSSNSPLHF
clone_size: few; j_call: TRBJ2-7; v_call: TRBV7-9; d_call: NA; cdr3_nt: TGTGCCAGCAGCTTACGGGGGACCAGAGGGTCCTACGAGCAGTACTTC; cdr3_aa: CASSLRGTRGSYEQYF
clone_size: NA; j_call: TRBJ2-7; v_call: TRBV2; d_call: TRBD2; cdr3_nt: TGTGCCAGCATGGGTGGCGGGGGGATTAACGAGCAGTACTTC; cdr3_aa: CASMGGGGINEQYF
clone_size: NA; j_call: TRBJ1-1; v_call: TRBV29-1; d_call: NA; cdr3_nt: TGCAGCGTTGCGCAGACAGCGAACACTGAAGCTTTCTTT; cdr3_aa: CSVAQTANTEAFF
clone_size: few; j_call: TRBJ2-7; v_call: TRBV2; d_call: NA; cdr3_nt: TGTGCCAGCAGTGGGGCAGGGTCTAGCGCCTACGAGCAGTACTTC; cdr3_aa: CASSGAGSSAYEQYF
clone_size: NA; j_call: TRBJ2-1; v_call: TRBV5-4; d_call: TRBD1; cdr3_nt: TGTGCCAGCAGGTCCGAAAGACAGGGAACGGCTGAGCAGTTCTTC; cdr3_aa: CASRSERQGTAEQFF
clone_size: NA; j_call: TRBJ2-3; v_call: TRBV7-6; d_call: TRBD2; cdr3_nt: TGTGCCAGCAGCTTAGTGCTGCCCCTAGCGGGGGGCGACGCAGATACGCAGTATTTT; cdr3_aa: CASSLVLPLAGGDADTQYF
clone_size: few; j_call: TRBJ1-5; v_call: TRBV19; d_call: NA; cdr3_nt: TGTGCCAGTAGTATAAGGGGCCAGGGAAGGGGTCAGCCCCAGCATTTT; cdr3_aa: CASSIRGQGRGQPQHF
clone_size: NA; j_call: TRBJ1-5; v_call: TRBV29-1; d_call: NA; cdr3_nt: TGCAGCGTTGCCGCGGGGGGGTCCAATCAGCCCCAGCATTTT; cdr3_aa: CSVAAGGSNQPQHF
clone_size: NA; j_call: TRBJ1-2; v_call: TRBV28; d_call: TRBD1; cdr3_nt: TGTGCCAGCAGTTTATCGGGACAGAATCCCTCTGGGTATGGCTACACCTTC; cdr3_aa: CASSLSGQNPSGYGYTF
clone_size: NA; j_call: TRBJ1-2; v_call: TRBV7-9; d_call: TRBD1; cdr3_nt: TGTGCCAGCAGCTTAACGTCCGGGACAGGGGAAGGCTACACCTTC; cdr3_aa: CASSLTSGTGEGYTF
clone_size: NA; j_call: TRBJ2-1; v_call: TRBV7-2; d_call: TRBD2; cdr3_nt: TGTGCCAGCAGCTTAGGTATTTCGGCGGGAGAAGGTGAGCAGTTCTTC; cdr3_aa: CASSLGISAGEGEQFF
clone_size: once; j_call: TRBJ2-3; v_call: TRBV2; d_call: TRBD2; cdr3_nt: TGTGCCAGCAGTGAACTAAGCGGGAGGGCGGCCACGCAGTATTTT; cdr3_aa: CASSELSGRAATQYF
clone_size: NA; j_call: TRBJ2-2; v_call: TRBV9; d_call: NA; cdr3_nt: TGTGCCAGCAGCGGTGGGGAGACGAACGCCCGTTATGTCGGGGAGCTGTTTTTT; cdr3_aa: CASSGGETNARYVGELFF
clone_size: few; j_call: TRBJ2-1; v_call: TRBV19; d_call: TRBD2; cdr3_nt: TGTGCCAGTAATGAAGCGGGGGGGCCCGTTGAGCAGTTCTTC; cdr3_aa: CASNEAGGPVEQFF
clone_size: NA; j_call: TRBJ2-3; v_call: TRBV7-3; d_call: TRBD1; cdr3_nt: TGTGCCAGCAGCAGAGGGGGGACAGGGCCCACAGATACGCAGTATTTT; cdr3_aa: CASSRGGTGPTDTQYF
clone_size: NA; j_call: TRBJ2-5; v_call: TRBV9; d_call: TRBD2; cdr3_nt: TGTGCCAGCAGCGTAGGTACTAGCGGGACAGAGACCCAGTACTTC; cdr3_aa: CASSVGTSGTETQYF
clone_size: NA; j_call: TRBJ1-1; v_call: TRBV18; d_call: NA; cdr3_nt: TGTGCCAGCTCACCTAGCCAGAACACTGAAGCTTTCTTT; cdr3_aa: CASSPSQNTEAFF
clone_size: NA; j_call: TRBJ1-1; v_call: TRBV9; d_call: NA; cdr3_nt: TGTGCCAGCAGCCCCGGCGGGGCGGAGGCTTTCTTT; cdr3_aa: CASSPGGAEAFF
clone_size: NA; j_call: TRBJ1-4; v_call: TRBV18; d_call: TRBD1; cdr3_nt: TGTGCCAGCTCACCACCGATTCGACAGGGTACTGAAAAACTGTTTTTT; cdr3_aa: CASSPPIRQGTEKLFF
clone_size: NA; j_call: TRBJ1-1; v_call: TRBV6-6; d_call: TRBD1; cdr3_nt: TGTGCCAGCAGTTTGCAGGGGGCAAACACTGAAGCTTTCTTT; cdr3_aa: CASSLQGANTEAFF
clone_size: few; j_call: TRBJ2-3; v_call: TRBV7-2; d_call: TRBD2; cdr3_nt: TGTGCCAGCAGCTTAGCTAGCGGGAGGGTGACAGATACGCAGTATTTT; cdr3_aa: CASSLASGRVTDTQYF
clone_size: NA; j_call: TRBJ2-3; v_call: TRBV5-1; d_call: NA; cdr3_nt: TGCGCCAGCAGCTTGGAGGCGGGGCAGGTCCCAGATACGCAGTATTTT; cdr3_aa: CASSLEAGQVPDTQYF
clone_size: NA; j_call: TRBJ1-5; v_call: TRBV27; d_call: NA; cdr3_nt: TGTGCCAGCGCGAATCGGGGGAATCAGCCCCAGCATTTT; cdr3_aa: CASANRGNQPQHF
clone_size: NA; j_call: TRBJ2-5; v_call: TRBV16; d_call: TRBD1; cdr3_nt: TGTGCCAGCAGCCCGACAGGGCCGTACCAAGAGACCCAGTACTTC; cdr3_aa: CASSPTGPYQETQYF
clone_size: NA; j_call: TRBJ2-3; v_call: TRBV10-2; d_call: NA; cdr3_nt: TGCGCCAGCAGAAGCCCTAGCACAGATACGCAGTATTTT; cdr3_aa: CASRSPSTDTQYF
clone_size: NA; j_call: TRBJ1-5; v_call: TRBV6-5; d_call: NA; cdr3_nt: TGTGCCAGCAGGGAGCCGGGAAGCAATCAGCCCCAGCATTTT; cdr3_aa: CASREPGSNQPQHF
clone_size: NA; j_call: TRBJ1-2; v_call: TRBV15; d_call: NA; cdr3_nt: TGTGCCACCAGCAGAGACAGGCTGTACTATGGCTACACCTTC; cdr3_aa: CATSRDRLYYGYTF
clone_size: NA; j_call: TRBJ2-2; v_call: TRBV28; d_call: TRBD1; cdr3_nt: TGTGCCAGCAGTTTAAGTATGGGACAGGGGTCCGGGGAGCTGTTTTTT; cdr3_aa: CASSLSMGQGSGELFF
clone_size: once; j_call: TRBJ1-2; v_call: TRBV13; d_call: TRBD1; cdr3_nt: TGTGCCAGCAGCTTTCCACAGGGGGCTATTCATGGCTACACCTTC; cdr3_aa: CASSFPQGAIHGYTF
clone_size: NA; j_call: TRBJ1-1; v_call: TRBV7-8; d_call: TRBD1; cdr3_nt: TGTGCCAGCAGCTTAGCGGGGTCGGCAGGGGGAACTGAAGCTTTCTTT; cdr3_aa: CASSLAGSAGGTEAFF
clone_size: once; j_call: TRBJ2-7; v_call: TRBV7-8; d_call: TRBD2; cdr3_nt: TGTGCCAGCAGCCAAGGACTAGCGGGAGCCCCACCCTACTCCTACGAGCAGTACTTC; cdr3_aa: CASSQGLAGAPPYSYEQYF
clone_size: NA; j_call: TRBJ2-5; v_call: TRBV5-1; d_call: NA; cdr3_nt: TGCGCCAGCAGCCCTAACCCCCAACAGGAACAAGAGACCCAGTACTTC; cdr3_aa: CASSPNPQQEQETQYF
clone_size: NA; j_call: TRBJ2-1; v_call: TRBV6-5; d_call: TRBD2; cdr3_nt: TGTGCCAGCCCCACAAGCGGGGGGTACAATGAGCAGTTCTTC; cdr3_aa: CASPTSGGYNEQFF
clone_size: once; j_call: TRBJ2-5; v_call: TRBV6-4; d_call: TRBD2; cdr3_nt: TGTGCCAGACGTAGCGGGAGGGAGACCCAGTACTTC; cdr3_aa: CARRSGRETQYF